The rows below give T cell receptor beta chains drawn from one sample of a study of cytomegalovirus exposure and HLA in healthy donors. The assay was immunoSEQ multiplex PCR, and TCRdb's table has in-frame clones only and misses some. This specimen shows more than 110,000 clones; the ten leading clones hold approximately 2.5%. What was sequenced was PBMCs. All receptors come from a man aged 40-49 years in good health and CMV-seronegative. The CDR3 runs from the conserved cysteine through the conserved F or W. The D gene is left open where the match is weak.

j_call v_call d_call cdr3_nt cdr3_aa
TRBJ2-1 TRBV9 TRBD1 TGTGCCAGCAGCGTAGAGAGCCGGACAGGAGAGCAGTTCTTC CASSVESRTGEQFF
TRBJ2-7 TRBV18 . TGTGCCAGCTCACCAGGGGGCCCCTACGAGCAGTACTTC CASSPGGPYEQYF
TRBJ2-7 TRBV18 TRBD2 TGTGCCAGCTCACCACGGGAGCTAGCGGGGGATGGACCCTACGAGCAGTACTTC CASSPRELAGDGPYEQYF
TRBJ2-1 TRBV6-5 TRBD2 TGTGCCAGCAGTTACTCGCTAGCGGAGCCCTACAATGAGCAGTTCTTC CASSYSLAEPYNEQFF
TRBJ1-4 TRBV10-3 TRBD1 TGTGCCATCAGCGGCGGGGACAGGGGTGGAGAAAAACTGTTTTTT CAISGGDRGGEKLFF
TRBJ2-2 TRBV25-1 TRBD1 TGTGCCAGCAGTGAATCAACAGGGGGCCTCGGCGGGGAGCTGTTTTTT CASSESTGGLGGELFF
TRBJ2-5 TRBV9 . TGTGCCAGCAGCTCAACGGGTACGGGCGGGGAGACCCAGTACTTC CASSSTGTGGETQYF
TRBJ2-7 TRBV10-3 TRBD2 TGTGCCATCAGCCCCGGTCCAGCGGGGGGGCTCGAGCAGTACTTC CAISPGPAGGLEQYF
TRBJ1-5 TRBV4-1 TRBD1 TGCGCCAGCAGCCAAGAAGGGACAGGGGGTGGGAATCAGCCCCAGCATTTT CASSQEGTGGGNQPQHF
TRBJ2-5 TRBV18 . TGTGCCAGCTCGCAAGACAGTATAGGAGAGACCCAGTACTTC CASSQDSIGETQYF